The sequence of this T cell receptor (beta chain) was determined in a study of shared clonotypes between healthy human individuals. V was pared by 5 bases and J by 10 bases, with 21 bases between. The CDR3 loop spans 15 amino acids. Germline CDR1 and CDR2: SNHLY and FYNNEI. Clones were sequenced by immunoSEQ multiplex PCR, and TCRdb holds only the in-frame ones, with some missing. The sample shows about 510,000 clones, about 80% of them seen only once. Findings of the study overall: Sampling used blood alone; tissue repertoires probably differ.

A word on this clone: Its matching antigen is unknown.

Sequencing was performed on PBMCs. The rearrangement uses TRBV2 and TRBJ2-1; either TRBD1 or TRBD2 may supply D (6 bases each). This clonotype was obtained from a woman in her forties in good health. Some clones in this sample may be carry-over from other donors' samples. Here the CDR3 reads CASSRYPAGRGEQFF. In DNA, the CDR3 is TGTGCCAGCAGTCGCTACCCCGCGGGAAGGGGGGAGCAGTTCTTC.